The 9 T cell receptor beta chains below come from one sample, sequenced in a study of blood T cell repertoires in COVID-19. Data came from immunoSEQ multiplex PCR; TCRdb stores just in-frame clones and leaves some out. The table has around 6,300 clones, around 83% seen once. Sequenced input: peripheral blood. The origin of the receptors is a human donor with active COVID-19. The donor label of this sample is uncertain.

The V and J genes are TRBV9 and TRBJ2-2; 8 nucleotides align to TRBD1. The germline CDR1 and CDR2 sequences are SGDLS and YYNGEE. This CDR3 has 14 residues. Unmatched junction bases numbered 2, after V lost 6 bases and J lost 1 base. CDR3 nucleotide sequence: TGTGCCAGCAAAGGGACAGGGAACACCGGGGAGCTGTTTTTT. This sequence encodes CASKGTGNTGELFF.

The chain joins TRBV5-5 to TRBJ2-3, with D perhaps matching TRBD2 (6 bases). The CDR3 contains 16 residues. Germline values: CDR1 SGHKS, CDR2 YYEKEE (reference sequence). V was clipped by 4 bases and J by 2 bases, with 17 bases between them. The CDR3 DNA follows: TGTGCCAGCAGCGGAATGTACGGGGGACTCACAGATACGCAGTATTTT. It specifies CASSGMYGGLTDTQYF.

This clone was detected a few times. This rearrangement joins TRBV21-1 to TRBJ2-7; the D call of TRBD2 is as the table states it, not checked on the DNA. TRBV21-1 is a known pseudogene. The CDR3 runs 19 residues. CDR3 residues: CASSKAILGTSGRSYEQYF. CDR3 nucleotide sequence: TGTGCCAGCAGCAAAGCCATATTAGGGACTAGCGGGAGATCCTACGAGCAGTACTTC.

This clone was recorded once. The CDR3 bases are TGTGCCAGTAACGGGGGGATGAACACCGGGGAGCTGTTTTTT. Residues: CASNGGMNTGELFF. The rearrangement links TRBV19 to TRBJ2-2, with 7 bases lining up with TRBD2. In germline, CDR1 is LNHDA, CDR2 SQIVND (reference sequence). V trimming: 7 bases; J trimming: 1 base; junction bases outside the gene matches: 3. The CDR3 has 14 residues. The complete variable domain, with remaining parts taken from reference TRBV19 and TRBJ2-2, reads DGGITQSPKYLFRKEGQNVTLSCEQNLNHDAMYWYRQDPGQGLRLIYYSQIVNDFQKGDIAEGYSVSREKKESFPLTVTSAQKNPTAFYLCASNGGMNTGELFFGEGSRLTVL.

This chain uses TRBV9 with TRBJ2-5; D possibly corresponds to TRBD2 (5 bases). Trimming removed 3 bases at V and 1 base at J, with 13 bases between. CDR1 and CDR2 (germline): SGDLS, YYNGEE. The CDR3 covers 15 residues. The CDR3 region is CASSAPGAVQETQYF. DNA for the CDR3: TGTGCCAGCAGCGCCCCAGGAGCGGTCCAAGAGACCCAGTACTTC.

The CDR3 DNA is TGTGCCAGCAGCCAAGTCAGGGGCTCTGGAAACACCATATATTTT. It translates to CASSQVRGSGNTIYF. The J gene is TRBJ1-3, the V gene TRBV14; TRBD1 is a possible D gene (6 bases). The germline V and J ends were trimmed by 1 base and 0 bases, with 7 bases remaining between them. There are 15 residues in the CDR3. The germline gives CDR1 SGHDN, CDR2 FVKESK.

The chain carries TRBV6-5 and TRBJ2-1; the D gene is possibly TRBD2 (6 bases). With 2 bases removed from V and 4 bases from J, the gap between germline ends came to 12 bases. This CDR3 is 15 amino acids long. Germline V gene sequence: CDR1 MNHEY, CDR2 SVGAGI. For the CDR3, the DNA is TGTGCCAGCAGTTACGCCGGACTAAATTACAATGAGCAGTTCTTC. Its protein is CASSYAGLNYNEQFF.

The chain combines TRBV3-1 (or the pseudogene TRBV3-2) with TRBJ2-5, with 7 bases fitting TRBD1. The CDR3 runs to 15 residues. The germline V gene has CDR1 LGHDT and CDR2 YNNKEL (reference sequence). The V segment lost 5 bases and the J segment 2 bases; nucleotides outside the gene matches: 8. The DNA for the CDR3 is TGTGCCAGCAGCTGCGACGGGACAGAACAAGAGACCCAGTACTTC. As protein: CASSCDGTEQETQYF.

This clone occurred once. This sequence joins TRBV28 and TRBJ1-2; TRBD1 matches at 8 bases. The germline V gene encodes CDR1 MDHEN and CDR2 SYDVKM. This CDR3 is built from 16 residues. The V gene end was trimmed by 3 bases and the J gene end by 6 bases; junction bases not matched to a gene: 12. This CDR3 reads CASSFGMGRGRDGYTF. In DNA form, the CDR3 reads TGTGCCAGCAGTTTTGGGATGGGCAGGGGGCGAGATGGCTACACCTTC.